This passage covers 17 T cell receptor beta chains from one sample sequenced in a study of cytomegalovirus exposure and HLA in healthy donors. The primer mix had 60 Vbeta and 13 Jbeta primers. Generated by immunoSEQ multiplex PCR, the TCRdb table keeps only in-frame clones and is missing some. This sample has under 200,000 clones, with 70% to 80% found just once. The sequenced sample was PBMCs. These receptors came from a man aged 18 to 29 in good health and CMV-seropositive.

CDR3 region: CASSFPADTQYF. The CDR3 nucleotides are TGTGCCAGCAGCTTCCCGGCAGATACGCAGTATTTT. This chain joins TRBV5-4 and TRBJ2-3; D is unresolved. The length of the CDR3 is 12 residues. The V and J ends lost 2 bases and 4 bases respectively, with 5 bases between them. CDR1 is SGHNT and CDR2 is YYREEE in the germline V gene (reference sequence).

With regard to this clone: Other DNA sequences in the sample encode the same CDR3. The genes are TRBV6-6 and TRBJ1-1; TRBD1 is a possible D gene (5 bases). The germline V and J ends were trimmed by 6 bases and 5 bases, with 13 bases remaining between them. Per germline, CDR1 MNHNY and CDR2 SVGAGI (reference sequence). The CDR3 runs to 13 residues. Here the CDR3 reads CASSHGGRTEAFF. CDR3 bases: TGTGCCAGCAGCCACGGGGGGAGGACTGAAGCTTTCTTT.

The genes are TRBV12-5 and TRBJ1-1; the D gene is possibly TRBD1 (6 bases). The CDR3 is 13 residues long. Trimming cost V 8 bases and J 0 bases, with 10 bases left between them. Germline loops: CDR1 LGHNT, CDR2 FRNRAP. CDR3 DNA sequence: TGTGCTAGTACAGGGATAATGAACACTGAAGCTTTCTTT. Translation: CASTGIMNTEAFF.

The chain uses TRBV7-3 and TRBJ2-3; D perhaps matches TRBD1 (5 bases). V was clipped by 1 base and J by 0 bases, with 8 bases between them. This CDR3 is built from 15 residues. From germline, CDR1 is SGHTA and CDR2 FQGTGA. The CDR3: CASSLMTASTDTQYF. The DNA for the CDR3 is TGTGCCAGCAGCTTAATGACAGCTAGCACAGATACGCAGTATTTT.

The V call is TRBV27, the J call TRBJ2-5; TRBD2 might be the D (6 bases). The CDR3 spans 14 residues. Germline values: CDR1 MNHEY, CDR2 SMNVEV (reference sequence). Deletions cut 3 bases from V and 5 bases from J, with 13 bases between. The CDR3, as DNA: TGTGCCAGCAGTTTTGGGGGGTTTGGGGAGACCCAGTACTTC. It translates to CASSFGGFGETQYF.

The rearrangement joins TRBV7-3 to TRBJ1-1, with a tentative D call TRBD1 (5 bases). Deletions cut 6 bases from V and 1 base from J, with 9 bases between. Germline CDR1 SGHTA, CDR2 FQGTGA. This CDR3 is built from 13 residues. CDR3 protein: CASSKTANTEAFF. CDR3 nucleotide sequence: TGTGCCAGCAGTAAGACAGCGAACACTGAAGCTTTCTTT.

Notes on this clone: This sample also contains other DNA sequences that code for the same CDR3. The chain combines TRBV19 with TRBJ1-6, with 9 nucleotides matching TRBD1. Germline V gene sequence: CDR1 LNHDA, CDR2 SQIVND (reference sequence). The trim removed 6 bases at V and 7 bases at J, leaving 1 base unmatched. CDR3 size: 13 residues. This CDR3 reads CASRTGGNSPLHF. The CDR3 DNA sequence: TGTGCCAGTAGAACAGGGGGCAATTCACCCCTCCACTTT.

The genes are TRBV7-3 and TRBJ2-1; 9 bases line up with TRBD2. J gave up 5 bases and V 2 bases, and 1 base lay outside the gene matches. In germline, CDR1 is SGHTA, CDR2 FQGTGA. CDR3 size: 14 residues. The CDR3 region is CASSLRGRDNEQFF. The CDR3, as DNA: TGTGCCAGCAGCTTACGCGGGAGGGACAATGAGCAGTTCTTC.

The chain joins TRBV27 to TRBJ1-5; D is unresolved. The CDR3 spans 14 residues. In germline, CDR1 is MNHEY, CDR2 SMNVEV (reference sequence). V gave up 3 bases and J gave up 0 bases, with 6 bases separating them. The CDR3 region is CASSLRVSNQPQHF. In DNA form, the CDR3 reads TGTGCCAGCAGTTTGAGGGTTAGCAATCAGCCCCAGCATTTT.

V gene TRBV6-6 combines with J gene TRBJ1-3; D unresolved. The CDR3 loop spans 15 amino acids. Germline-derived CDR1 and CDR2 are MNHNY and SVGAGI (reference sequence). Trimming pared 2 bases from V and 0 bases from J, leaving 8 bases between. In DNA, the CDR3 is TGTGCCAGCAGTTACCCGGAGTACTCTGGAAACACCATATATTTT. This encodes CASSYPEYSGNTIYF.

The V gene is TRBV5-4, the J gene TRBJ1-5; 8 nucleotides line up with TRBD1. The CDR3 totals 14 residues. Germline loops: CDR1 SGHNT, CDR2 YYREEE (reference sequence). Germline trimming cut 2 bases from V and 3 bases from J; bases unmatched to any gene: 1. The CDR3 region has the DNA TGTGCCAGCAGCTTACAGGGGGTCAATCAGCCCCAGCATTTT. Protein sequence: CASSLQGVNQPQHF.

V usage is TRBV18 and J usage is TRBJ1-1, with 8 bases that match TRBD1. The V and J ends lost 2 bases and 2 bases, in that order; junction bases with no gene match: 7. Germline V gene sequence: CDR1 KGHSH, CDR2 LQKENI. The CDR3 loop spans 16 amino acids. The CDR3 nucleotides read TGTGCCAGCTCACCAGGACAGGGATCCTTTAACACTGAAGCTTTCTTT. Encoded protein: CASSPGQGSFNTEAFF.

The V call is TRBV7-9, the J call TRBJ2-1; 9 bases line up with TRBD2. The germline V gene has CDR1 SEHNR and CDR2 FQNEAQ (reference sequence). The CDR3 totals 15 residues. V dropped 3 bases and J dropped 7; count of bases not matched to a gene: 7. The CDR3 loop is CASSFVAGGLNEQFF. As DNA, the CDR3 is TGTGCCAGCAGCTTTGTTGCGGGGGGGCTAAATGAGCAGTTCTTC.

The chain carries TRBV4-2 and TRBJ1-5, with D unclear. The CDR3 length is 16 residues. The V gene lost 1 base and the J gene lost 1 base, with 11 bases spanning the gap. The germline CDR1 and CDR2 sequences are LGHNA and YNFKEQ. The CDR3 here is CASSQVEGGSNQPQHF. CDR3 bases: TGTGCCAGCAGCCAAGTTGAGGGAGGGAGCAATCAGCCCCAGCATTTT.

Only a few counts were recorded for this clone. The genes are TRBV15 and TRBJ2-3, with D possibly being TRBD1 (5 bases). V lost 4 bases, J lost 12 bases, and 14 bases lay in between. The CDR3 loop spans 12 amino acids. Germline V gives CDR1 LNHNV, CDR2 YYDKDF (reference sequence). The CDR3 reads CATSKGPAPQYF. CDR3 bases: TGTGCCACCAGCAAGGGGCCAGCCCCCCAGTATTTT.

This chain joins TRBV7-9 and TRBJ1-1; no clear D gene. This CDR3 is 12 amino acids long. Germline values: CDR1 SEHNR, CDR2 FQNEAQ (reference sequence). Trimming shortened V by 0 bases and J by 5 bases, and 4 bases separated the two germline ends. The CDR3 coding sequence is TGTGCCAGCAGCTTAGCCGTTACTGAAGCTTTCTTT. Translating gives CASSLAVTEAFF.

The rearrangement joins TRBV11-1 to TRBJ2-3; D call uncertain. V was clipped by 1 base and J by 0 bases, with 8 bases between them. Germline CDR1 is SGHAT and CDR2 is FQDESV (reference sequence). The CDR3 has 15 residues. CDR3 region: CASSLETGSTDTQYF. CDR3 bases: TGTGCCAGCAGCTTAGAAACCGGGAGCACAGATACGCAGTATTTT. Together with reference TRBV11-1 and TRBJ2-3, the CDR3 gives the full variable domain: EAEVAQSPRYKITEKSQAVAFWCDPISGHATLYWYRQILGQGPELLVQFQDESVVDDSQLPKDRFSAERLKGVDSTLKIQPAELGDSAMYLCASSLETGSTDTQYFGPGTRLTVL.